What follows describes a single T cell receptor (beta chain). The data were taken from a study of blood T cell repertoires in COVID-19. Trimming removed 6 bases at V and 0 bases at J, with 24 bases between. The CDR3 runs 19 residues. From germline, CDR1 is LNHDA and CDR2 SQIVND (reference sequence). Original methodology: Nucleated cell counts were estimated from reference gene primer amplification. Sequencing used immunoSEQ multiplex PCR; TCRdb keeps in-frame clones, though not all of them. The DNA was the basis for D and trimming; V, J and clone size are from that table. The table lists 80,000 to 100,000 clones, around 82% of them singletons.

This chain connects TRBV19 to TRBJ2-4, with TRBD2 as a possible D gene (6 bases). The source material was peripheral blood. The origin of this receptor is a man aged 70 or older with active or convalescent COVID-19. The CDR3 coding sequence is TGTGCCAGTAGGGCTCACACTAGCCCGGGGATCATAGCCAAAAACATTCAGTACTTC. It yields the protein CASRAHTSPGIIAKNIQYF.